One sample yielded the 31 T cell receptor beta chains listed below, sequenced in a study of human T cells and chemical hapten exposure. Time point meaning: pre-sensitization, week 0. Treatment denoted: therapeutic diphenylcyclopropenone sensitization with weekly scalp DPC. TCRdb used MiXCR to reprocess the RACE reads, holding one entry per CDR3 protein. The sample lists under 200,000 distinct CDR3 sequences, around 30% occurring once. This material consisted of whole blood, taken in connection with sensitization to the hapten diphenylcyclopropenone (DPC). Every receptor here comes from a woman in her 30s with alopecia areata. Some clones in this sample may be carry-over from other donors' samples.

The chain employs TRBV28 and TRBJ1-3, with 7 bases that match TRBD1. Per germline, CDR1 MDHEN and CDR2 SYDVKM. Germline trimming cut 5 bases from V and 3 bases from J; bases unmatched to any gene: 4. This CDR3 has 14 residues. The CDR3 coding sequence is TGTGCCAGCAGTGCGACAGGGATTGGAAACACCATATATTTT. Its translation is CASSATGIGNTIYF.

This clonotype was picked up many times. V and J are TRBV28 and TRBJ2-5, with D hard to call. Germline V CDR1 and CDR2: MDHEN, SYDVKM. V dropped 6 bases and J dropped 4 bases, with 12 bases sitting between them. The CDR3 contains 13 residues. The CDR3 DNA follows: TGTGCCAGCAGCCCCGACAACAGAGAGACCCAGTACTTC. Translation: CASSPDNRETQYF.

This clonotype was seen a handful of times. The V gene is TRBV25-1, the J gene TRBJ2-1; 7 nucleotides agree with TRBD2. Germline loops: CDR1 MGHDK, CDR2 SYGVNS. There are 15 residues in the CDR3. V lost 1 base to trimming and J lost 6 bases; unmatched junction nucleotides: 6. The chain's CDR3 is CASSELVWGGNEQFF. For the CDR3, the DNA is TGTGCCAGCAGTGAATTAGTTTGGGGGGGCAATGAGCAGTTCTTC.

This CDR3 is CSAGSVQGQSSNQPQHF. The CDR3 DNA is TGCAGTGCTGGATCTGTTCAAGGACAGAGTAGCAATCAGCCCCAGCATTTT. This chain links TRBV20-1 with TRBJ1-5; D is perhaps TRBD1 (6 bases). In germline, CDR1 is DFQATT, CDR2 SNEGSKA (reference sequence). The CDR3 has 17 amino acids. V gave up 5 bases and J gave up 0 bases, with 20 bases separating them.

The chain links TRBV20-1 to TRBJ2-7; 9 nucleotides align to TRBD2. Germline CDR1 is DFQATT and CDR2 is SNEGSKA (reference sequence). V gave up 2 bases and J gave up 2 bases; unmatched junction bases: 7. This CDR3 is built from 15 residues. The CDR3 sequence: CSARPSGMSPYEQYF. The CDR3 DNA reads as TGCAGTGCTAGACCTAGCGGGATGTCTCCCTACGAGCAGTACTTC.

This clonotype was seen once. The DNA of the CDR3 is TGCAGTGCTAGAGCCGGGACAAATAGCAATCAGCCCCAGCATTTT. This sequence encodes CSARAGTNSNQPQHF. The chain uses TRBV20-1 and TRBJ1-5; D might be TRBD1 (6 bases). Deletions cut 1 base from V and 0 bases from J, with 10 bases between. This CDR3 is built from 15 residues. CDR1 DFQATT and CDR2 SNEGSKA come from the germline V gene (reference sequence).

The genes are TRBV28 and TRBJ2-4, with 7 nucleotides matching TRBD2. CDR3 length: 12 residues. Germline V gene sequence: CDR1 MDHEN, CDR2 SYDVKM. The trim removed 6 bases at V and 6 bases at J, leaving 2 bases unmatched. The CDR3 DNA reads TGTGCCAGCAGGGCGGGGGTAAACATTCAGTACTTC. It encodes CASRAGVNIQYF.

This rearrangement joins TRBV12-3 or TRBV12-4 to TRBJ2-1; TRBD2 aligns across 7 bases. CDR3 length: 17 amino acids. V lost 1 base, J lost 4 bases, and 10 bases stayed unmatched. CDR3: CASSLDNLAARYNEQFF. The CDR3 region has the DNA TGTGCCAGCAGTTTAGATAACCTAGCGGCACGTTACAATGAGCAGTTCTTC.

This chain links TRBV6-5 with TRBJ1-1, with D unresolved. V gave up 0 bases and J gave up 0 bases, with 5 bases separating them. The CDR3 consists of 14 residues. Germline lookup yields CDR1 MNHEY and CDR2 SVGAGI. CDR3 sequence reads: CASSYSGVNTEAFF. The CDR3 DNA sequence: TGTGCCAGCAGTTACTCAGGCGTGAACACTGAAGCTTTCTTT.

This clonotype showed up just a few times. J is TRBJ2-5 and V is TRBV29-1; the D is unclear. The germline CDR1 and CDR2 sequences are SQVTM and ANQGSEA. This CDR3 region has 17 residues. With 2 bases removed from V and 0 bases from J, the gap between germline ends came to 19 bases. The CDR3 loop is CSVENPWNIPYQETQYF. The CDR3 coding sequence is TGCAGCGTTGAAAACCCCTGGAATATTCCGTACCAAGAGACCCAGTACTTC.

This chain's CDR3 is CAISEGGQPQHF. CDR3 DNA sequence: TGTGCCATCAGTGAGGGAGGGCAGCCCCAGCATTTT. This sequence joins TRBV10-3 and TRBJ1-5; D not resolved. V was trimmed by 2 bases and J by 7 bases, leaving 6 bases between them. This CDR3 is 12 amino acids long. The germline CDR1 and CDR2 sequences are ENHRY and SYGVKD.

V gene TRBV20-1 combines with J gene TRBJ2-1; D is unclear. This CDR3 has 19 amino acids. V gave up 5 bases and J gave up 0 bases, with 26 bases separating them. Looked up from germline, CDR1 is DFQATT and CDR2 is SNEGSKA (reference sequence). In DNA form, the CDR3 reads TGCAGTGCTTTCGTCACTAACCTCCACAACCCTAGCTCCTACAATGAGCAGTTCTTC. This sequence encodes CSAFVTNLHNPSSYNEQFF.

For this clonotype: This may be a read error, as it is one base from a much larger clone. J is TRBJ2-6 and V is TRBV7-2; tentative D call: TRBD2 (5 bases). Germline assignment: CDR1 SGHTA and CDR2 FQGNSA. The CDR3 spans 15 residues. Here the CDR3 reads CVSSLEGSGANVLTF. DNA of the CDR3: TGTGTCAGCAGCTTAGAAGGGAGTGGGGCCAACGTCCTGACTTTC.

CDR3 coding DNA: TGTGCCAGCAGCCCAGGGGGCCCTAGCACAGATACGCAGTATTTT. The encoded protein is CASSPGGPSTDTQYF. The rearrangement joins TRBV7-2 to TRBJ2-3; TRBD1 aligns across 8 bases. Germline lookup yields CDR1 SGHTA and CDR2 FQGNSA. The ends lost 5 bases at V and 0 bases at J; junction bases unmatched: 4. The CDR3 is 15 amino acids.

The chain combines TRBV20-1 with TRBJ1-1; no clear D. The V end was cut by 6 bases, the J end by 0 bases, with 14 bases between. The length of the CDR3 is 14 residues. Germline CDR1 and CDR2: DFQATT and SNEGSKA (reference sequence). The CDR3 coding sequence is TGCAGTGCCCAAAGGGAGGGCGTGAACACTGAAGCTTTCTTT. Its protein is CSAQREGVNTEAFF.

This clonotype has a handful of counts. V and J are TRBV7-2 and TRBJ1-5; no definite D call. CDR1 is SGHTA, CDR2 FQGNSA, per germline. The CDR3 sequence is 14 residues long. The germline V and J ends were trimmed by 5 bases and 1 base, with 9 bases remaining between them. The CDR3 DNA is TGTGCCAGCAGCGATGTTTACAGCAATCAGCCCCAGCATTTT. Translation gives CASSDVYSNQPQHF.

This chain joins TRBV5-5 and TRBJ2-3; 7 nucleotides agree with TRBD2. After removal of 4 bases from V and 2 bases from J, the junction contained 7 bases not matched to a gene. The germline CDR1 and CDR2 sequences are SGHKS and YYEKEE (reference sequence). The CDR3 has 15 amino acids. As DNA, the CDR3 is TGTGCCAGCAGCCCCCTGGGAGGGGTCACAGATACGCAGTATTTT. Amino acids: CASSPLGGVTDTQYF.

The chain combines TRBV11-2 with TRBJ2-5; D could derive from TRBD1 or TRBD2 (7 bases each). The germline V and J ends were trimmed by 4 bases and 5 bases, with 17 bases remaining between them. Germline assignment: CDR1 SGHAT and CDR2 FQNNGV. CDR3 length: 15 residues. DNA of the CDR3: TGTGCCAGCAGCTCTTACAGGGGAGGGCAGGAGACCCAGTACTTC. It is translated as CASSSYRGGQETQYF. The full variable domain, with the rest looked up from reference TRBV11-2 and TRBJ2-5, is EAGVAQSPRYKIIEKRQSVAFWCNPISGHATLYWYQQILGQGPKLLIQFQNNGVVDDSQLPKDRFSAERLKGVDSTLKIQPAKLEDSAVYLCASSSYRGGQETQYFGPGTRLLVL.

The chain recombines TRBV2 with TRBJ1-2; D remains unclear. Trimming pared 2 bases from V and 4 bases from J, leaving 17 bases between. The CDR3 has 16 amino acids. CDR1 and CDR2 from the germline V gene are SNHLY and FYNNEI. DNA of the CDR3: TGTGCCAGCAGTGAAATGAGTCCTCAAAATACCTATGGCTACACCTTC. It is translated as CASSEMSPQNTYGYTF.

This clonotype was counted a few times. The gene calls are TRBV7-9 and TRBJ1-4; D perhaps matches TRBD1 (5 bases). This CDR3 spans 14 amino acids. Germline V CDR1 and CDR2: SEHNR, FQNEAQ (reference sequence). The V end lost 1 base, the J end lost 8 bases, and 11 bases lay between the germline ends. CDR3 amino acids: CASSLGRVDEKLFF. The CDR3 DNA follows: TGTGCCAGCAGCTTAGGCAGGGTCGACGAAAAACTGTTTTTT.

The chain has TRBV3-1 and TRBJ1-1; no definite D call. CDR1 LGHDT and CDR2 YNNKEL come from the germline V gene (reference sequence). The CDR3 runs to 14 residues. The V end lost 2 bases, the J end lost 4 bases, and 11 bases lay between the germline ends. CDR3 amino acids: CASSQFVRGTEAFF. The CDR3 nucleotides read TGTGCCAGCAGCCAATTCGTCCGGGGCACTGAAGCTTTCTTT.

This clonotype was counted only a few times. The CDR3 DNA is TGCAGCGTTGGATGGACAAATACCGGGACTCACACAAATGAGCAGTTCTTC. Translating it yields CSVGWTNTGTHTNEQFF. The rearrangement links TRBV29-1 to TRBJ2-1; possible D gene TRBD2, 6 bases. The CDR3 runs to 17 residues. V lost 4 bases, J lost 7 bases, and 26 bases lay in between. Germline assignment: CDR1 SQVTM and CDR2 ANQGSEA.

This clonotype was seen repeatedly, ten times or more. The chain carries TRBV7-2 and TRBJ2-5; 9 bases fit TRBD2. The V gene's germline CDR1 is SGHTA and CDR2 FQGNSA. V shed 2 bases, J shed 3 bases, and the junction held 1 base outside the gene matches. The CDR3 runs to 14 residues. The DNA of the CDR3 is TGTGCCAGCAGCTTAAGACTAGCGGAAGAGACCCAGTACTTC. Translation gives CASSLRLAEETQYF.

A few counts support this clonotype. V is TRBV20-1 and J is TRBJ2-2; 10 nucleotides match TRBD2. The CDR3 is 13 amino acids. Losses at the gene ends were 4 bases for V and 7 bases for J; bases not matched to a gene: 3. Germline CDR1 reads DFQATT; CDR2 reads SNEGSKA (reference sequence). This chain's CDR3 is CSAKIAGGGELFF. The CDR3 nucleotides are TGCAGTGCTAAGATAGCGGGAGGCGGGGAGCTGTTTTTT.

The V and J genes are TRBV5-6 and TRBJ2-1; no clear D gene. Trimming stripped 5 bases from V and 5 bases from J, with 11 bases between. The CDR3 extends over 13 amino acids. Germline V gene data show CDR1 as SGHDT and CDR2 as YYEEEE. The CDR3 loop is CASRVWVDNEQFF. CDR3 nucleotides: TGTGCCAGCAGGGTGTGGGTCGACAATGAGCAGTTCTTC.

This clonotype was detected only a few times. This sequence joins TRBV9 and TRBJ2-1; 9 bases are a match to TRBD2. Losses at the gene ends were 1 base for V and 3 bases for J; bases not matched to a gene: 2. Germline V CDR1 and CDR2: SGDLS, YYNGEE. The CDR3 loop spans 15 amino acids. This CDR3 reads CASSVIAGDYNEQFF. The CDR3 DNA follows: TGTGCCAGCAGCGTAATAGCGGGGGACTACAATGAGCAGTTCTTC.

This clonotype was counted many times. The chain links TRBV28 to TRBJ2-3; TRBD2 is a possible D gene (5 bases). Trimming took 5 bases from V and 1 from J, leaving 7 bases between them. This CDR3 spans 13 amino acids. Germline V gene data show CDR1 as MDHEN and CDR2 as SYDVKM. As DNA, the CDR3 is TGTGCCAGCAGTCCCGGGGGCACAGATACGCAGTATTTT. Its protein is CASSPGGTDTQYF.

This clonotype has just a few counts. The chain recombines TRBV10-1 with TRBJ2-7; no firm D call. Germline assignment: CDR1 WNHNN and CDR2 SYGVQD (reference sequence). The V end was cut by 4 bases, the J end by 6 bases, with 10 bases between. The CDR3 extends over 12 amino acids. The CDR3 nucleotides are TGCGCCAGCAGTGTTAGGCTCGGCGAGCAGTACTTC. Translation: CASSVRLGEQYF.

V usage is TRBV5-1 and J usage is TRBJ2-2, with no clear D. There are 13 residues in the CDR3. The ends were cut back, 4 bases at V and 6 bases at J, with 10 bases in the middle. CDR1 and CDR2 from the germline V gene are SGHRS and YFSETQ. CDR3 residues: CASSPQQAGELFF. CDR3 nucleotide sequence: TGCGCCAGCAGCCCCCAGCAGGCCGGGGAGCTGTTTTTT.

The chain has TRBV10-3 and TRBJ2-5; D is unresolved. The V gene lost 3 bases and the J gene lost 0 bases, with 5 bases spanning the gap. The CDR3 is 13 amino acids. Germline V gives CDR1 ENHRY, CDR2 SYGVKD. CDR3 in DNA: TGTGCCATCAGTGAAAGGTACCAAGAGACCCAGTACTTC. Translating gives CAISERYQETQYF.

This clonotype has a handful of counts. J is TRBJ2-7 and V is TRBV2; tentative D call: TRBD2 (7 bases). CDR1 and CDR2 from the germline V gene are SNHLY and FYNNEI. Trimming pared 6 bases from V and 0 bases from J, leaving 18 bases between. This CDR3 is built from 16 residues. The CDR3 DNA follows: TGTGCCAGCAGGCGCGGCGGGGGCCCGAGCTCCTACGAGCAGTACTTC. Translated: CASRRGGGPSSYEQYF.